Below, 10 T cell receptor beta chains from the same sample are listed, as sequenced in a study of T cells in Graves' hyperthyroidism and ophthalmopathy. There were TCR beta CDR3 regions amplified from RNA transcripts. TCR CDR3 regions were first amplified by RT-PCR with HTBI primers. TCRdb redid the calling of the multiplex PCR reads with MiXCR, one entry per CDR3 protein. The table records 300,000 to 450,000 distinct CDR3 sequences, 14% of them present only once. The sequencing sample was made of blood. The receptors stem from a woman aged 25 to 45 with Graves' ophthalmopathy.

The chain combines TRBV11-3 with TRBJ2-1; 13 bases agree with TRBD2. The V gene's germline CDR1 is SGHNT and CDR2 YENEEA. Unmatched junction bases numbered 1, after V lost 0 bases and J lost 8 bases. The CDR3 is made up of 15 amino acids. This CDR3 reads CASSLETSGGDEQFF. The CDR3 nucleotides are TGTGCCAGCAGCTTAGAAACTAGCGGGGGGGATGAGCAGTTCTTC.

In regard to this clonotype: Being one base from a much bigger clone, this may be a read error. This sequence joins TRBV4-1 and TRBJ2-1; 11 bases line up with TRBD1. The CDR3 totals 16 residues. With V trimmed by 6 bases and J by 9 bases, 13 bases remained unmatched. Germline lookup yields CDR1 MGHRA and CDR2 YSYEKL. CDR3: CASRGTGTGGSGEQFF. The CDR3 coding sequence is TGCGCCAGCAGGGGTACCGGGACAGGGGGAAGTGGTGAGCAGTTCTTC.

This clonotype showed up just a few times. This chain links TRBV11-1 with TRBJ1-4, with D unclear. With 5 bases removed from V and 8 bases from J, the gap between germline ends came to 12 bases. Germline assignment: CDR1 SGHAT and CDR2 FQDESV (reference sequence). CDR3 length equals 13 residues. For the CDR3, the DNA is TGTGCCAGCAGCCCCCGTCTGGGGGAAAAACTGTTTTTT. This sequence encodes CASSPRLGEKLFF.

This clonotype was recorded a few times. The chain recombines TRBV7-9 with TRBJ2-1, with a weak D call TRBD1 (5 bases). Germline CDR1 SEHNR, CDR2 FQNEAQ (reference sequence). This CDR3 is 14 amino acids long. The V end was cut by 3 bases, the J end by 2 bases, with 8 bases between. The CDR3 region is CASSFAGPYNEQFF. In DNA, the CDR3 is TGTGCCAGCAGCTTTGCAGGGCCCTACAATGAGCAGTTCTTC. The full variable domain, rest sourced from reference TRBV7-9 and TRBJ2-1, is DTGVSQNPRHKITKRGQNVTFRCDPISEHNRLYWYRQTLGQGPEFLTYFQNEAQLEKSRLLSDRFSAERPKGSFSTLEIQRTEQGDSAMYLCASSFAGPYNEQFFGPGTRLTVL.

This clonotype was seen many times. The chain employs TRBV3-1 and TRBJ1-2; perhaps TRBD1 as D (6 bases). Trimming removed 0 bases from V and 4 bases from J, with 24 bases in between. This CDR3 has 19 amino acids. Germline CDR1 and CDR2: LGHDT and YNNKEL (reference sequence). CDR3 residues: CASSQDSGGAGQVGYGYTF. The CDR3 coding sequence is TGTGCCAGCAGCCAAGATTCGGGGGGGGCTGGCCAAGTCGGCTATGGCTACACCTTC.

This clonotype was found many times. CDR3 bases: TGTGCCAGCATACTGACAGGGCCTACCGGGGAGCTGTTTTTT. Its translation is CASILTGPTGELFF. The chain carries TRBV6-1 and TRBJ2-2; 7 nucleotides agree with TRBD1. The germline CDR1 and CDR2 sequences are MNHNS and SASEGT. The CDR3 sequence is 14 residues long. J lost 5 bases, V lost 7 bases, and 7 bases had no gene match.

This clonotype has a handful of counts. This chain links TRBV6-1 with TRBJ2-3; D is unclear. Trimming took off 6 bases at V and 0 bases at J, with 7 bases between the two ends. CDR1 is MNHNS and CDR2 is SASEGT in the germline V gene. The CDR3 runs to 13 residues. The CDR3 loop reads CASRTPSTDTQYF. In DNA, the CDR3 is TGTGCCAGCAGAACGCCTAGCACAGATACGCAGTATTTT.

In its sample, this clonotype was seen a few times. With a much larger clone just one base away, this may be a read error. This chain joins TRBV2 and TRBJ1-2; a possible D gene is TRBD1 (6 bases). CDR1 is SNHLY, CDR2 FYNNEI, per germline. The CDR3 contains 18 residues. V shed 3 bases and J shed 2 bases, with 22 bases lying between them. The CDR3: CASSEFCSGDRRNYGYTF. The CDR3 region has the DNA TGTGCCAGCAGTGAGTTTTGTTCCGGTGACAGGAGAAACTATGGCTACACCTTC.

There are many counts of this clonotype. This chain joins TRBV2 and TRBJ1-2; D gene unclear. In germline, CDR1 is SNHLY, CDR2 FYNNEI. The CDR3 extends over 13 amino acids. Deletions cut 6 bases from V and 4 bases from J, with 12 bases between. The CDR3, as DNA: TGTGCCAGCAGCGTAAGGGTCAGCTATGGCTACACCTTC. The encoded protein is CASSVRVSYGYTF.

This clonotype was recorded at least ten times. CDR3 bases: TGTGCCAGCAACAGACTAGCGGGGGGACCTAGCACAGATACGCAGTATTTT. This sequence encodes CASNRLAGGPSTDTQYF. J is TRBJ2-3 and V is TRBV28; 13 bases agree with TRBD2. The CDR3 contains 17 residues. The V segment lost 7 bases and the J segment 0 bases; nucleotides outside the gene matches: 7. Per the germline V gene, CDR1 is MDHEN and CDR2 is SYDVKM. Full variable domain (missing parts from reference TRBV28 and TRBJ2-3): DVKVTQSSRYLVKRTGEKVFLECVQDMDHENMFWYRQDPGLGLRLIYFSYDVKMKEKGDIPEGYSVSREKKERFSLILESASTNQTSMYLCASNRLAGGPSTDTQYFGPGTRLTVL.